This entry concerns a single T cell receptor beta chain. Only a few counts were recorded for this clonotype. Its antigen is not yet known. No base qualities exist here, and no much larger clone lies one base off it. PBMCs were isolated by Ficoll-Paque density gradient centrifugation. Sequenced on an Illumina NovaSeq 6000. TCRalpha and TCRbeta cDNA libraries were built by 5'RACE with constant-segment primers, adding sample barcodes and unique molecular identifiers. RNA was extracted from every sample with Trizol reagent. Libraries were amplified in two PCR steps, with a second sample barcode and Illumina TruSeq adapters added in the second step. Sequencing of libraries was performed on an Illumina NovaSeq with 2 x 150 bp paired-end reads. Turning to the authors' computational methods: Reads were demultiplexed and collapsed into UMI-guided consensus sequences with migec v1.2.7. Using mixcr v2.1.11, the UMI consensuses were aligned to TRA and TRB V and J templates and assembled into clonotypes. Clonotypes were classified as expanded or contracted when called significant by both edgeR and NoisET, with noise models trained on biological replicates. For edgeR calls, the cutoffs were a false discovery rate-adjusted p below 0.01 and a log2 fold-change threshold of 1. As an exploratory analysis of dynamics, PCA with hierarchical clustering was applied to max-normalized trajectories of the 1000 most abundant clonotypes. Separately sequenced CD4+ and CD8+ repertoires were used to assign a CD4 or CD8 phenotype to each responding clone. TCRdb redid the processing of the public reads, applying fastp at Q25 and MiXCR, and retained in-frame beta chains. Rows with one shared CDR3 protein collapse into an entry with the most common genes and DNA. TCRdb, not the original authors, processed these V and J calls. For this sample there are 350,000 to 450,000 distinct CDR3 sequences; 15% to 25% appear just once. Around 8.4% of the sample goes to the ten largest clones.

The CDR3 covers 15 residues, taking in both the cysteine and the phenylalanine. Left in the record is the CDR3 DNA by itself, 45 bases read in frame from the first base. Trimming removed 2 bases from V and 8 bases from J, leaving 17 bases between the germline ends. Taken from the germline V gene, the CDR1 and CDR2 loops are SGDLS and YYNGEE. The data derive from a study of T-cell memory formation after mild COVID-19 (dated by TCRdb to the early 2020s). Study-wide context: Most TCR sequence clusters were specific to one of the two donors. T-cell clones expanding and contracting after mild COVID-19 in a couple of donors were tracked by longitudinal TCRalpha and TCRbeta repertoire sequencing. Two young, previously healthy adult volunteers made up the cohort, one male and one female. General conclusions and limits of the study: Some responding clones were detected in pre-infection memory, which suggested that pre-existing cross-reactive memory T cells had joined the SARS-CoV-2 response. Contracting CD4+ clones turned up mainly in the CM and EM memory subsets, whereas EMRA was where CD8+ clones were enriched. Only two mild cases were covered in the study, and larger cohorts including severe cases with pre-infection samples were considered necessary. The second-wave clones that peaked on day 37 were not confirmed to be SARS-CoV-2 specific. Balanced CD4/CD8 phenotypes were observed for clones contracting from day 15 to 85, whereas a bias towards CD4+ was observed for a second wave of clones expanding from day 15 to 37.

The rearranged segments are TRBV9 and TRBJ2-1; perhaps TRBD2 is the D gene, with 5 bases matching. The sequencing input was PBMCs or a T cell subset sorted from them (not recorded which). This receptor was taken from an adult woman who had mild COVID-19 (a few samples of this study predate the infection). The sample titles of this study are shuffled in the database, so cell type and time point are left out; the donor was told from shared clones. The CDR3 reads as follows: CASSVVGRGLDEQFF. DNA sequence: TGTGCCAGCAGCGTCGTCGGGCGAGGGCTCGATGAGCAGTTCTTC.